The 32 T cell receptor beta chains below come from one sample, sequenced in a study of T-cell memory formation after mild COVID-19. TCRdb fed the 5' RACE reads into MiXCR, producing one record per CDR3 protein. This table holds around 55,000 distinct CDR3 sequences, more than 8% found once. The sample comprised PBMCs or a T cell subset sorted from them (not recorded which). Receptor source: a man aged 18 to 30 who had mild COVID-19 (a few samples of this study predate the infection). Cell type and time point are not known.

This clonotype occurred a few times. The chain has TRBV29-1 and TRBJ1-2, with no clear D. Deletions cut 3 bases from V and 4 bases from J, with 9 bases between. The length of the CDR3 is 12 residues. Germline CDR1 is SQVTM and CDR2 is ANQGSEA. For the CDR3, the DNA is TGCAGCGTTGAGGGAACTCCCTATGGCTACACCTTC. Its protein product is CSVEGTPYGYTF.

This clonotype was detected a few times. V usage is TRBV18 and J usage is TRBJ1-5, with D maybe TRBD1 (6 bases). Looked up from germline, CDR1 is KGHSH and CDR2 is LQKENI. The CDR3 has 17 amino acids. Between the trimmed V and J ends, which lost 4 bases and 2 bases, there was a span of 18 bases. CDR3 coding DNA: TGTGCCAGCTCACGAAGTTTTCCAGGGGATGGCAATCAGCCCCAGCATTTT. This translates into CASSRSFPGDGNQPQHF.

This clonotype showed up just a few times. The chain has TRBV5-1 and TRBJ2-7; no clear D gene. V was cut by 0 bases and J by 6 bases, with 10 bases left in between. This CDR3 has 13 residues. Germline values: CDR1 SGHRS, CDR2 YFSETQ. Written as DNA, the CDR3 is TGCGCCAGCAGCTTGGTCCCCACCTCCGAGCAGTACTTC. Encoded protein: CASSLVPTSEQYF.

By share, this clonotype ranks as medium-sized. V gene TRBV7-3 combines with J gene TRBJ2-1, with no clear D. Germline CDR1 SGHTA, CDR2 FQGTGA. The germline V and J ends were trimmed by 6 bases and 10 bases, with 16 bases remaining between them. The CDR3 runs 13 residues. The CDR3 coding sequence is TGTGCCAGCAGTCTTATTGGCCTGGGGGAGCAGTTCTTC. Protein sequence: CASSLIGLGEQFF.

This clonotype was counted a few times. The chain couples TRBV6-6 to TRBJ1-2, with unresolved D. The germline V gene has CDR1 MNHNY and CDR2 SVGAGI (reference sequence). The CDR3 covers 13 residues. V shed 6 bases and J shed 8 bases, with 16 bases lying between them. CDR3 nucleotides: TGTGCCAGCAGCCCTCCCGACCCTAGGGGCTACACCTTC. Protein: CASSPPDPRGYTF.

The V call is TRBV11-2, the J call TRBJ2-5; 8 positions match TRBD2. The CDR3 consists of 14 residues. Trimming took 5 bases from V and 4 from J; bases not matched to a gene: 6. The germline CDR1 and CDR2 sequences are SGHAT and FQNNGV. The CDR3 sequence is CASSTQRGRETQYF. The CDR3 nucleotides are TGTGCCAGCAGCACTCAGCGGGGGCGAGAGACCCAGTACTTC.

This clonotype turned up a few times. The chain carries TRBV5-4 and TRBJ2-3; possibly TRBD1 or TRBD2 for D (7 bases each). CDR3 length: 16 residues. The V end was cut by 3 bases, the J end by 0 bases, with 14 bases between. Per the germline V gene, CDR1 is SGHNT and CDR2 is YYREEE (reference sequence). CDR3 region: CASSSGGQTSTDTQYF. The CDR3 nucleotides read TGTGCCAGCAGCTCGGGGGGACAGACTAGCACAGATACGCAGTATTTT.

This clonotype was observed many times. The V gene is TRBV24-1, the J gene TRBJ2-5; 9 positions agree with TRBD2. This CDR3 comprises 16 residues. The V gene end was trimmed by 7 bases and the J gene end by 3 bases; junction bases not matched to a gene: 11. Germline-derived CDR1 and CDR2 are KGHDR and SFDVKD. Written as DNA, the CDR3 is TGTGCCACCAGCCAAGTAAGCGGGGGGACCAAAGAGACCCAGTACTTC. Its translation: CATSQVSGGTKETQYF.

This clonotype appeared many times. The CDR3 loop is CASSPDRAQETQYF. CDR3 nucleotides: TGTGCCAGCTCGCCCGACAGGGCCCAAGAGACCCAGTACTTC. The chain combines TRBV18 with TRBJ2-5, with TRBD1 identical over 7 bases. Germline CDR1 and CDR2: KGHSH and LQKENI. The trim removed 6 bases at V and 1 base at J, leaving 5 bases unmatched. The CDR3 consists of 14 residues. The variable domain in full, completed from reference TRBV18 and TRBJ2-5, reads NAGVMQNPRHLVRRRGQEARLRCSPMKGHSHVYWYRQLPEEGLKFMVYLQKENIIDESGMPKERFSAEFPKEGPSILRIQQVVRGDSAAYFCASSPDRAQETQYFGPGTRLLVL.

This clonotype was detected a few times. This sequence joins TRBV19 and TRBJ2-1, with unresolved D. This CDR3 spans 16 amino acids. The V end was cut by 4 bases, the J end by 2 bases, with 15 bases between. Germline assignment: CDR1 LNHDA and CDR2 SQIVND (reference sequence). DNA of the CDR3: TGTGCCAGTAGTAGGCTCGGAGCGAGCCCCTACAATGAGCAGTTCTTC. Its translation: CASSRLGASPYNEQFF.

The sample holds many counts of this clonotype. This chain connects TRBV29-1 to TRBJ2-3, with 9 bases aligning to TRBD2. CDR3 length: 13 residues. V shed 7 bases, J shed 6 bases, and the junction held 8 bases outside the gene matches. From germline, CDR1 is SQVTM and CDR2 ANQGSEA. The CDR3 DNA reads TGCAGCGCTCGCGGGGGGGCCGGCGATACGCAGTATTTT. It is translated as CSARGGAGDTQYF.

The sample holds a few counts of this clonotype. V usage is TRBV7-2 and J usage is TRBJ2-7; TRBD2 might be the D (5 bases). The V gene lost 0 bases and the J gene lost 7 bases, with 10 bases spanning the gap. Germline CDR1 SGHTA, CDR2 FQGNSA. The CDR3 is 13 residues long. CDR3 DNA sequence: TGTGCCAGCAGCTTAGCGCGGGCGAGTGAGCAGTACGTC. It encodes CASSLARASEQYV.

The chain couples TRBV6-5 to TRBJ1-1; D call uncertain. CDR1 and CDR2 from the germline V gene are MNHEY and SVGAGI. This CDR3 has 14 amino acids. V was pared by 0 bases and J by 8 bases, with 13 bases between. In DNA form, the CDR3 reads TGTGCCAGCAGTTACTCGAGCCTGGAATACGAAGCTTTCTTT. Translating it yields CASSYSSLEYEAFF.

The J gene is TRBJ2-7, the V gene TRBV4-3, with no clear D. Trimming cost V 0 bases and J 2 bases, with 8 bases left between them. CDR1 is LGHNA, CDR2 YSLEER, per germline. The CDR3 contains 14 residues. The CDR3 is CASSQDRGPYEQYF. The CDR3 DNA sequence: TGCGCCAGCAGCCAAGATCGAGGCCCCTACGAGCAGTACTTC.

This clonotype was seen a few times. The rearrangement joins TRBV20-1 to TRBJ2-7; either TRBD1 or TRBD2 may supply D (5 bases each). The CDR3 spans 12 residues. Trimming removed 5 bases from V and 7 bases from J, with 15 bases in between. The germline CDR1 and CDR2 sequences are DFQATT and SNEGSKA (reference sequence). The CDR3 coding sequence is TGCAGTGCTCTGTCCGGGACGGAAGAGCAGTACTTC. Translated, it gives CSALSGTEEQYF.

This clonotype has ten or more counts. V gene TRBV5-1 combines with J gene TRBJ2-3; the match to TRBD2 covers 8 bases. Losses at the gene ends were 0 bases for V and 4 bases for J; bases not matched to a gene: 10. CDR3 length: 17 amino acids. Germline V lookup: CDR1 SGHRS, CDR2 YFSETQ. The DNA of the CDR3 is TGCGCCAGCAGCTTGGCAGGGGTAGCGGGGTCTCCAGATACGCAGTATTTT. It codes for CASSLAGVAGSPDTQYF.

The chain carries TRBV12-3 or TRBV12-4 and TRBJ1-6; 10 nucleotides match TRBD1. The CDR3 is 15 residues long. The junction had 8 bases not matched to a gene; V was cut back by 6 bases and J by 9 bases. The CDR3 region has the DNA TGTGCCAGCAGCGTGTACCGGGACAGGGGTTCACCCCTCCACTTT. It translates to CASSVYRDRGSPLHF.

The CDR3 spells CASSGQGREQYV. The CDR3 DNA is TGTGCCAGCAGTGGCCAAGGGCGCGAGCAGTACGTC. The chain joins TRBV6-6 to TRBJ2-7; D unresolved. The CDR3 totals 12 residues. The V and J ends lost 5 bases and 6 bases respectively, with 11 bases between them. CDR1 MNHNY and CDR2 SVGAGI come from the germline V gene (reference sequence).

This clonotype was counted between two and nine times. This sequence joins TRBV7-2 and TRBJ1-2; D call uncertain. The CDR3 loop spans 15 amino acids. Per the germline V gene, CDR1 is SGHTA and CDR2 is FQGNSA. V shed 1 base and J shed 7 bases, with 16 bases lying between them. CDR3 region: CASSLEGPWEAGYTF. The CDR3 DNA reads as TGTGCCAGCAGCTTAGAAGGCCCGTGGGAGGCTGGCTACACCTTC.

A few counts support this clonotype. The V call is TRBV12-3 or TRBV12-4, the J call TRBJ1-2; TRBD1 matches at 8 bases. Trimming cost V 6 bases and J 4 bases; bases outside gene matches: 7. This CDR3 is 14 amino acids long. CDR3 in amino acids: CASRSGGSPYGYTF. In nucleotides, the CDR3 is TGTGCCAGCAGATCAGGGGGCTCCCCCTATGGCTACACCTTC.

The sample holds many counts of this clonotype. The J gene is TRBJ2-7, the V gene TRBV5-5; TRBD1 aligns across 9 bases. Germline CDR1 is SGHKS and CDR2 is YYEKEE (reference sequence). The CDR3 extends over 16 amino acids. V lost 4 bases, J lost 1 base, and 9 bases stayed unmatched. The CDR3 nucleotides are TGTGCCAGCAGCGGAAAACCGGGACAGGGTTCCTACGAGCAGTACGTC. This gives the protein CASSGKPGQGSYEQYV.

The rearrangement uses TRBV6-1 and TRBJ2-1; TRBD1 might be the D (5 bases). The CDR3 spans 16 residues. Germline V lookup: CDR1 MNHNS, CDR2 SASEGT. V lost 4 bases to trimming and J lost 7 bases, with 20 bases between them. The CDR3 spells CASSGASGSLRNEQFF. As DNA, the CDR3 is TGTGCCAGCAGTGGAGCTTCAGGGTCATTGAGAAATGAGCAGTTCTTC.

This clonotype came up a few times. V usage is TRBV20-1 and J usage is TRBJ2-3; 9 nucleotides align to TRBD2. J lost 1 base, V lost 6 bases, and 5 bases had no gene match. This CDR3 region has 14 residues. Germline-derived CDR1 and CDR2 are DFQATT and SNEGSKA (reference sequence). CDR3 coding DNA: TGCAGTGCCCCGGGACTAGCTCGCACAGATACGCAGTATTTT. Amino acids: CSAPGLARTDTQYF.

This clonotype was observed a handful of times. The V and J genes are TRBV4-1 and TRBJ2-2, with D perhaps matching TRBD1 (5 bases). Germline V lookup: CDR1 MGHRA, CDR2 YSYEKL. There are 17 residues in the CDR3. The V end lost 2 bases, the J end lost 6 bases, and 19 bases lay between the germline ends. Written as DNA, the CDR3 is TGCGCCAGCAGCCAAACTCAGGGTAGAGTGAAGGCCGGGGAGCTGTTTTTT. Its protein is CASSQTQGRVKAGELFF.

The chain uses TRBV7-2 and TRBJ2-3; no clear D gene. V was cut by 3 bases and J by 3 bases, with 13 bases left in between. This CDR3 is 15 amino acids long. Per germline, CDR1 SGHTA and CDR2 FQGNSA. The CDR3 sequence: CASSFMQAQTDTQYF. The CDR3 DNA sequence: TGTGCCAGCAGCTTTATGCAGGCACAAACAGATACGCAGTATTTT.

The rearrangement uses TRBV5-1 and TRBJ2-5; no clear D gene. Germline V gene lookup returns CDR1 SGHRS and CDR2 YFSETQ. V was trimmed by 2 bases and J by 1 base, leaving 12 bases between them. This CDR3 is built from 15 residues. CDR3 coding DNA: TGCGCCAGCAGCTTAAGCCCTACCCCCCAAGAGACCCAGTACTTC. It is translated as CASSLSPTPQETQYF.

This chain links TRBV11-3 with TRBJ2-7; perhaps TRBD1 as D (6 bases). Trimming left V 1 base short and J 2 bases short, with 6 bases between. Germline CDR1 and CDR2: SGHNT and YENEEA. The CDR3 length is 13 residues. The CDR3 loop reads CASSLGTAYEQYF. The CDR3 DNA reads as TGTGCCAGCAGCTTAGGGACAGCCTACGAGCAGTACTTC. The whole variable domain, remainder taken from reference TRBV11-3 and TRBJ2-7, is EAGVVQSPRYKIIEKKQPVAFWCNPISGHNTLYWYLQNLGQGPELLIRYENEEAVDDSQLPKDRFSAERLKGVDSTLKIQPAELGDSAVYLCASSLGTAYEQYFGPGTRLTVT.

This clonotype was counted between two and nine times. The rearrangement links TRBV12-3 or TRBV12-4 to TRBJ2-7; TRBD1 is a possible D gene (5 bases). The CDR3 totals 15 residues. Trimming removed 6 bases from V and 1 base from J, with 16 bases in between. The CDR3 bases are TGTGCCAGCAGCGTTGACAGATTTCCATCCTACGAGCAGTACTTC. Its translation is CASSVDRFPSYEQYF.

This clonotype was recorded a few times. The chain joins TRBV6-5 to TRBJ1-2; no clear D. The CDR3 loop spans 13 amino acids. Germline V gene lookup returns CDR1 MNHEY and CDR2 SVGAGI. V was clipped by 5 bases and J by 6 bases, with 13 bases between them. The CDR3 protein is CASSPLRMDGYTF. The CDR3 bases are TGTGCCAGCAGTCCCCTCCGAATGGATGGCTACACCTTC.

This clonotype was found many times. The chain has TRBV12-3 or TRBV12-4 and TRBJ2-2; D not resolved. Trimming shortened V by 6 bases and J by 4 bases, and 15 bases separated the two germline ends. This CDR3 is 15 amino acids long. In nucleotides, the CDR3 is TGTGCCAGCAGCCAAGACACCTTTACCACCGGGGAGCTGTTTTTT. It yields the protein CASSQDTFTTGELFF.

This clonotype was counted only a few times. The limits of the CDR3 on the DNA are not certain, so only TCRdb's listed CDR3 is given. The V and J genes are TRBV5-1 and TRBJ2-1; TRBD2, as called in the table, went unchecked against the DNA. CDR1 is SGHRS and CDR2 is YFSETQ in the germline V gene. From its first to its last residue, the CDR3 has 15 amino acids. This CDR3 reads CASSLDPVARGSMFF.

The V and J genes are TRBV7-4 and TRBJ1-5; the D is unclear. Germline loops: CDR1 SGHVT, CDR2 SQSDAQ. CDR3 size: 14 residues. Trimming took off 4 bases at V and 0 bases at J, with 7 bases between the two ends. The CDR3 nucleotides read TGTGCCAGCAGCTCCCTCGATAGCAATCAGCCCCAGCATTTT. It specifies CASSSLDSNQPQHF.